This TCR beta chain was captured by sequencing in a study of technical replicates of blood from a handful of donors. The CDR3 contains 19 residues. V was trimmed by 2 bases and J by 0 bases, leaving 21 bases between them. Germline-derived CDR1 and CDR2 are SEHNR and FQNEAQ (reference sequence). Data came from immunoSEQ multiplex PCR; TCRdb stores just in-frame clones and leaves some out. Here the sample spans 55,000 to 80,000 clones, roughly 93% being singletons. The sequenced sample was T cells isolated from PBMCs. The sequence derives from a human donor in good health. The chain employs TRBV7-9 and TRBJ2-3; weak D call: TRBD2 (6 bases). The CDR3 DNA sequence: TGTGCCAGCAGCTTAACTGGTGGGGGGATTTTTCTCAGCACAGATACGCAGTATTTT. It is translated as CASSLTGGGIFLSTDTQYF.